A selection of T cell receptor beta chains follows, all from one sample in a study of blood T cell repertoires in COVID-19. Generated by immunoSEQ multiplex PCR, the TCRdb table keeps only in-frame clones and is missing some. The repertoire holds approximately 300,000 clones, with roughly 90% as singletons. Input material: PBMCs or T cells enriched from blood (not recorded which). The origin of the receptors is a woman aged 25 to 39 who had been exposed to COVID-19. CDR3s include the opening cysteine and the closing phenylalanine or tryptophan. A D gene is named only where the DNA matches it firmly. Clone size is stated in some rows and not others, as once, few, many or a class when expanded.

j_gene	d_gene	v_gene	abundance	CDR3aa	CDR3nt
TRBJ2-1	TRBD2	TRBV12-5	NA	CASGFGASRAGGPDEQFF	TGTGCTAGTGGTTTCGGGGCCTCGAGAGCGGGGGGGCCCGATGAGCAGTTCTTC
TRBJ2-5	TRBD2	TRBV29-1	NA	CSVEPSGQETQYF	TGCAGCGTTGAACCTAGCGGCCAAGAGACCCAGTACTTC
TRBJ2-1	NA	TRBV6-1	NA	CASSGQPIGSYNEQFF	TGTGCCAGCAGTGGACAGCCCATAGGGTCCTACAATGAGCAGTTCTTC
TRBJ1-2	TRBD1	TRBV28	NA	CASSLGDRSVGYTF	TGTGCCAGCAGTTTAGGGGACAGGTCGGTCGGCTACACCTTC
TRBJ2-7	NA	TRBV28	NA	CASGVQDYEQYF	TGTGCCAGCGGGGTACAGGACTACGAGCAGTACTTC
TRBJ2-5	TRBD2	TRBV6-5	NA	CASRIGLVQETQYF	TGTGCCAGCAGGATTGGACTAGTCCAAGAGACCCAGTACTTC
TRBJ1-5	NA	TRBV9	NA	CASSVGGSSNQPQHF	TGTGCCAGCAGCGTAGGAGGGTCCTCCAATCAGCCCCAGCATTTT
TRBJ1-5	NA	TRBV7-2	NA	CASSLVGQEVEGNQPQHF	TGTGCCAGCAGCTTAGTAGGCCAGGAGGTGGAAGGCAATCAGCCCCAGCATTTT
TRBJ1-2	NA	TRBV13	NA	CASSFGEGFYGYTF	TGTGCCAGCAGCTTCGGGGAGGGGTTTTATGGCTACACCTTC
TRBJ1-1	NA	TRBV10-3	NA	CATHGQGPRAFF	TGTGCCACCCATGGGCAGGGCCCTAGAGCTTTCTTT
TRBJ2-3	TRBD2	TRBV3-1/TRBV3-2	once	CASSQVRLAGGVQYF	TGTGCCAGCAGCCAAGTTCGGCTAGCGGGGGGGGTACAGTATTTT
TRBJ1-5	TRBD1	TRBV19	NA	CASSGDRGLGRFMKIGNQPQHF	TGTGCCAGTAGCGGGGACAGGGGGCTCGGGCGATTCATGAAAATCGGCAATCAGCCCCAGCATTTT
TRBJ1-5	TRBD1	TRBV19	NA	CASSIDAARGGNQPQHF	TGTGCCAGTAGTATAGATGCGGCCAGGGGGGGCAATCAGCCCCAGCATTTT
TRBJ2-1	TRBD2	TRBV5-6	once	CASSFTSGSYNEQFF	TGTGCCAGCAGCTTTACTAGCGGCTCCTACAATGAGCAGTTCTTC
TRBJ2-4	NA	TRBV2	NA	CASREFDRGIQYF	TGTGCCAGCAGAGAATTTGACCGGGGCATTCAGTACTTC
TRBJ1-1	TRBD1	TRBV11-1	NA	CASSSPGQGSTEAFF	TGTGCCAGCAGCTCCCCGGGACAGGGGAGCACTGAAGCTTTCTTT
TRBJ2-2	NA	TRBV7-9	NA	CASSLWTRVGELFF	TGTGCCAGCAGCTTATGGACGAGGGTTGGGGAGCTGTTTTTT
TRBJ2-1	NA	TRBV11-2	NA	CASSVHNEQFF	TGTGCCAGCAGCGTCCATAATGAGCAGTTCTTC
TRBJ1-2	NA	TRBV9	NA	CASSVDWSIGYGYTF	TGTGCCAGCAGCGTAGATTGGTCCATCGGCTATGGCTACACCTTC
TRBJ2-1	TRBD2	TRBV5-4	few	CASSGTSGGYYNEQFF	TGTGCCAGCAGCGGGACTAGCGGGGGGTACTACAATGAGCAGTTCTTC
TRBJ1-3	NA	TRBV18	few	CASSLAATGSGNTIYF	TGTGCCAGCTCACTTGCCGCCACAGGATCTGGAAACACCATATATTTT
TRBJ1-5	TRBD1	TRBV15	NA	CATSIDRGNQPQHF	TGTGCCACCAGCATCGACAGGGGCAATCAGCCCCAGCATTTT
TRBJ1-1	NA	TRBV4-1	NA	CASSQGGYRLNTEAFF	TGCGCCAGCAGCCAAGGAGGGTACAGATTGAACACTGAAGCTTTCTTT
TRBJ2-7	NA	TRBV3-1/TRBV3-2	NA	CASSQWAGRALYEQYF	TGTGCCAGCAGCCAATGGGCAGGCAGGGCCCTCTACGAGCAGTACTTC
TRBJ1-1	NA	TRBV13	NA	CASSLGFGGRFAEAFF	TGTGCCAGCAGCTTAGGGTTTGGGGGGAGGTTCGCTGAAGCTTTCTTT
TRBJ2-5	NA	TRBV25-1	NA	CASGGAGVETQYF	TGTGCCAGCGGCGGGGCGGGCGTGGAGACCCAGTACTTC
TRBJ1-2	TRBD1	TRBV18	once	CASSPTGQGAGGYTF	TGTGCCAGCTCACCTACCGGACAGGGGGCAGGGGGCTACACCTTC
TRBJ1-6	NA	TRBV27	NA	CASRTGTNSPLHF	TGTGCCAGCAGAACAGGGACTAATTCACCCCTCCACTTT
TRBJ2-7	NA	TRBV11-2	NA	CASSQQGGIYEQYF	TGTGCCAGCAGTCAACAGGGGGGGATCTACGAGCAGTACTTC
TRBJ2-2	NA	TRBV5-4	once	CASSRALTNTGELFF	TGTGCCAGCAGCCGTGCCCTGACAAACACCGGGGAGCTGTTTTTT
TRBJ1-2	TRBD1	TRBV2	NA	CASSEAPMDRGGNYGYTF	TGTGCCAGCAGTGAAGCCCCTATGGACAGGGGGGGCAACTATGGCTACACCTTC
TRBJ2-7	NA	TRBV5-1	NA	CASSNQGSYEQYF	TGCGCCAGCAGTAACCAGGGGTCCTACGAGCAGTACTTC
TRBJ1-2	TRBD1	TRBV30	NA	CAWSSTGGGTNYGYTF	TGTGCCTGGAGTTCGACAGGGGGCGGGACTAACTATGGCTACACCTTC
TRBJ2-5	TRBD2	TRBV7-2	NA	CASSKSVASGQETQYF	TGTGCCAGCAGTAAATCAGTGGCTAGCGGGCAAGAGACCCAGTACTTC
TRBJ2-1	NA	TRBV7-2	NA	CASSAQTRVNEQFF	TGTGCCAGCAGCGCCCAAACCCGGGTCAATGAGCAGTTCTTC